A selection of T cell receptor beta chains follows, all from one sample in a study of blood T cell repertoires in COVID-19. Method: immunoSEQ multiplex PCR; TCRdb's copy keeps in-frame clones and lacks some. This sample yields roughly 100,000 clones, of which 77% are seen a single time; around 10% belongs to the top ten. Material: peripheral blood. The receptor source for this set is a woman older than 75 with acute or convalescent COVID-19. The CDR3 runs from the conserved cysteine through the conserved F or W. D genes are given only for firm matches. Clone size is given for some rows only: seen once, a few or many times, or a class if the clone is expanded.

>TRBV7-9|NA|TRBJ1-1|NA
TGTGCCAGCAGCTTAGTAAGGGGGAACACTGAAGCTTTCTTT
CASSLVRGNTEAFF
>TRBV12-5|NA|TRBJ1-3|NA
TGTGCTAGTGGTTTGCTACGACAGGTTGGGATCCTCTCTGGAAACACCATATATTTT
CASGLLRQVGILSGNTIYF
>TRBV20-1|NA|TRBJ2-3|NA
TGCAGTGCTAGAGATCTGGATACGCAGTATTTT
CSARDLDTQYF
>TRBV9|TRBD2|TRBJ2-1|NA
TGTGCCAGCAGCGTAGCAGGACTAGCGGGAGGTCAGAATGAGCAGTTCTTC
CASSVAGLAGGQNEQFF
>TRBV19|TRBD1|TRBJ2-3|NA
TGTGCCAGTAGTATAGGGTTGGACAGGGCCACGTATTTT
CASSIGLDRATYF
>TRBV7-2|TRBD1|TRBJ2-1|NA
TGTGCCAGCAGCTTGTGGGACAGGGGGAACAATGAGCAGTTCTTC
CASSLWDRGNNEQFF
>TRBV7-8|NA|TRBJ2-1|NA
TGTGCCAGCAGCCCCACTATGCCCTACAATGAGCAGTTCTTC
CASSPTMPYNEQFF
>TRBV29-1|NA|TRBJ2-1|few
TGCAGCGTTAGGGCACAGGGTGACAATGAGCAGTTCTTC
CSVRAQGDNEQFF
>TRBV4-3|TRBD1|TRBJ1-2|NA
TGCGCCAGCAGCCAGGGGTGGAATCCGACAGGGAACCCTTATGGCTACACCTTC
CASSQGWNPTGNPYGYTF
>TRBV11-3|NA|TRBJ1-1|NA
TGTGCCAGCAGCCGGGACACTAACACTGAAGCTTTCTTT
CASSRDTNTEAFF
>TRBV12-3/TRBV12-4|NA|TRBJ1-4|once
TGTGCCAGCAGTTTCGGGGGGAGCGAAAAACTGTTTTTT
CASSFGGSEKLFF
>TRBV6-6|NA|TRBJ2-6|NA
TGTGCCAGCAGTCTACGGGGGGCTTTCCCTCGGGGTGCCAACGTCCTGACTTTC
CASSLRGAFPRGANVLTF
>TRBV5-4|NA|TRBJ1-1|NA
TGTGCCAGCAGCTTGGGCAGGGCTAATATGAACACTGAAGCTTTCTTT
CASSLGRANMNTEAFF
>TRBV7-8|NA|TRBJ2-3|NA
TGTGCCAGCAGCTCACCGGGCAGGAAGGGAGCTCGTAGCACAGATACGCAGTATTTT
CASSSPGRKGARSTDTQYF
>TRBV5-5|NA|TRBJ1-2|NA
TGTGCCAGCAGCTTATACGACCGCCTTGAGGCGGGCTACACCTTC
CASSLYDRLEAGYTF
>TRBV9|NA|TRBJ2-3|NA
TGTGCCAGCAGCGTCCAGTACACAGATACGCAGTATTTT
CASSVQYTDTQYF
>TRBV5-1|TRBD2|TRBJ2-3|NA
TGCGCCAGCAGCCCACTCCCGGGACTAGGGACCGATACGCAGTATTTT
CASSPLPGLGTDTQYF
>TRBV6-5|TRBD2|TRBJ2-3|NA
TGTGCCAGCAGCCTAGATGGGGGGGGATTAAATACGCAGTATTTT
CASSLDGGGLNTQYF
>TRBV9|TRBD1|TRBJ1-3|NA
TGTGCCAGCAGCGTAGGGACAGGGGCAAGCTCTGGAAACACCATATATTTT
CASSVGTGASSGNTIYF
>TRBV19|TRBD1|TRBJ2-4|NA
TGTGCCAGTAGTGCGTCCGGGACAGGAGGGTGGGGCATTCAGTACTTC
CASSASGTGGWGIQYF
>TRBV6-1|TRBD1|TRBJ2-3|NA
TGTGCCAGCAGTCAGGGACAGGGCAACACAGATACGCAGTATTTT
CASSQGQGNTDTQYF
>TRBV7-2|NA|TRBJ2-1|NA
TGTGCCAGCAGCTTAGGGGGACACTCCGGAAAGTTCTTC
CASSLGGHSGKFF
>TRBV18|NA|TRBJ2-5|NA
TGTGCCAGCTCAGCAGGCCCACAAGAGACCCAGTACTTC
CASSAGPQETQYF
>TRBV6-6|NA|TRBJ2-5|NA
TGTGCCAGCACGGTTGCGGGGCCCGCGGCCCAGTACTTC
CASTVAGPAAQYF
>TRBV9|TRBD2|TRBJ2-5|NA
TGTGCCAGCAGCGTAGTCGGCGGGAGTGCAGAGACCCAGTACTTC
CASSVVGGSAETQYF
>TRBV9|TRBD2|TRBJ2-1|NA
TGTGCCAGCAGCGCACAGAAACTAGCGGGGGTGGATGAGCAGTTCTTC
CASSAQKLAGVDEQFF
>TRBV5-4|NA|TRBJ2-6|NA
TGTGCCAGCACCTCCCCCTCTGGGGCCAACGTCCTGACTTTC
CASTSPSGANVLTF
>TRBV6-5|TRBD2|TRBJ2-1|NA
TGTGCCAGCAGTTACTCCCCCGGGACTAGCGGGTGGTTCTTC
CASSYSPGTSGWFF
>TRBV7-2|NA|TRBJ1-4|few
TGTGCCAGCAGACAGGGTCTTACAACTAATGAAAAACTGTTTTTT
CASRQGLTTNEKLFF
>TRBV12-5|NA|TRBJ2-2|once
TGTGCTAGTGGTTTGGTACTTGGAGGGACCGCTGCGAACACCGGGGAGCTGTTTTTT
CASGLVLGGTAANTGELFF
>TRBV28|TRBD1|TRBJ1-1|many
TGTGCCAGCAGTACCACAGGGGAAGTCACTGAAGCTTTCTTT
CASSTTGEVTEAFF
>TRBV7-2|NA|TRBJ2-5|NA
TGTGCCAGCAGCCATACAATATGGTCCCCTCTCCGGGTGACCCAGTACTTC
CASSHTIWSPLRVTQYF
>TRBV4-2|TRBD1|TRBJ2-7|few
TGTGCCAGCGCAGGACAATTGACAGGGTTGGGTGAGCAGTACTTC
CASAGQLTGLGEQYF
>TRBV7-2|NA|TRBJ1-2|NA
TGTGCCAGCAGCTTAGCGGGGGCGCACTATGGCTACACCTTC
CASSLAGAHYGYTF
>TRBV11-3|TRBD2|TRBJ2-3|NA
TGTGCCAGCAGCTTAGGGGGACTACACACAGATACGCAGTATTTT
CASSLGGLHTDTQYF
>TRBV15|NA|TRBJ2-1|NA
TGTGCCACCAGCAGAGATGCGGAAGGTGAGCAGTTCTTC
CATSRDAEGEQFF
>TRBV5-4|TRBD2|TRBJ2-1|NA
TGTGCCAGCAGCTTGGCCCGCGGGGGGGCGGGGAATGAGCAGTTCTTC
CASSLARGGAGNEQFF
>TRBV2|NA|TRBJ2-5|NA
TGTGCCAGCAGCGGACAGTCTCCAGAGACCCAGTACTTC
CASSGQSPETQYF
>TRBV6-5|NA|TRBJ1-2|NA
TGTGCCATAGCCGACTACTATGGCTACACCTTC
CAIADYYGYTF
>TRBV7-9|NA|TRBJ1-6|NA
TGTGCCAGCAGCCTTGACAGTAATTCACCCCTCCACTTT
CASSLDSNSPLHF
>TRBV7-2|NA|TRBJ1-6|NA
TGTGCCAGCAGCCCTAATGGGGCAGGGGAGAATCCCCTCCACTTT
CASSPNGAGENPLHF
>TRBV9|NA|TRBJ1-1|NA
TGTGCCAGCAGCGTAGGCCCGGGACAACTTTCGAACACTGAAGCTTTCTTT
CASSVGPGQLSNTEAFF
>TRBV6-6|NA|TRBJ2-4|NA
TGTGCCAGCAGTCCCGCCCGGGGGACCAAAAACATTCAGTACTTC
CASSPARGTKNIQYF
>TRBV3-1/TRBV3-2|NA|TRBJ2-3|NA
TGTGCCAGCAGCCAAGAAAGGGGAAGGACAGATACGCAGTATTTT
CASSQERGRTDTQYF
>TRBV19|NA|TRBJ1-5|NA
TGTGCCAGTAGTATGTACAGTAGCAATCAGCCCCAGCATTTT
CASSMYSSNQPQHF
>TRBV7-2|TRBD2|TRBJ2-4|NA
TGTGCCAGCAGCTCCCTAGCGGGCCTAGCCAAAAACATTCAGTACTTC
CASSSLAGLAKNIQYF
>TRBV19|NA|TRBJ2-3|NA
TGTGCCAGTGCGTTTAGGACAACGCAGTATTTT
CASAFRTTQYF
>TRBV14|NA|TRBJ1-4|NA
TGTGCCAGCAGCCGCGCGGGGAATGAAAAACTGTTTTTT
CASSRAGNEKLFF
>TRBV6-5|TRBD2|TRBJ2-7|NA
TGTGCCAGCAGTTACCCCGAGGCGGGAGGGCCGGGCGAGCAGTACTTC
CASSYPEAGGPGEQYF
>TRBV6-5|NA|TRBJ1-2|NA
TGTGCCAGCGGGCCAGGCAGGGAATGGGTCTATGGCTACACCTTC
CASGPGREWVYGYTF
>TRBV6-6|NA|TRBJ1-5|NA
TGTGCCAGCAGTTACAAGGACGGGGAGGATAATCAGCCCCAGCATTTT
CASSYKDGEDNQPQHF